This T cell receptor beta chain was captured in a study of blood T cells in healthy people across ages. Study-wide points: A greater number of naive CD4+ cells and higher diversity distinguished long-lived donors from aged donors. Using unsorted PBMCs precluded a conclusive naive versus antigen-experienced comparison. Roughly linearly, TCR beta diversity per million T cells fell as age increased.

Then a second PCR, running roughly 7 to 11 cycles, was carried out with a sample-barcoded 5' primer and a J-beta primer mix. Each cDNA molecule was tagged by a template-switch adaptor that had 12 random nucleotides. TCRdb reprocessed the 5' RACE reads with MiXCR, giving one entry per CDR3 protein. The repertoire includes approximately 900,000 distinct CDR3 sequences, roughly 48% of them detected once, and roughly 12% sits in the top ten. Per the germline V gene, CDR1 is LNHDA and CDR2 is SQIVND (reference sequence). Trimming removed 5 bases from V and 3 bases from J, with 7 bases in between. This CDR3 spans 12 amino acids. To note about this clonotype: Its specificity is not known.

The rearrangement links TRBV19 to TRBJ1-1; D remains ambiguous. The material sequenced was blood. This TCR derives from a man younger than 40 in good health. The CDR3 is CASSRPYTEAFF. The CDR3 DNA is TGTGCCAGTAGTCGACCCTACACTGAAGCTTTCTTT.